This is a list of T cell receptor beta chains from one sample in a study of cytomegalovirus exposure and HLA in healthy donors. The repertoire was sequenced with immunoSEQ multiplex PCR; TCRdb's copy has only in-frame clones and lacks some. The sample yields about 130,000 clones, 80% seen once. The sequenced sample consisted of PBMCs. These receptors all come from a man aged 35 to 55 in good health and CMV-seronegative. CDR3s include the opening cysteine and the closing phenylalanine or tryptophan. D genes are given only for firm matches. Only part of the rows carry a size: once, few, many, or a class if the clone is expanded.

size	D	V	J	DNA	CDR3
.	TRBD1	TRBV7-9	TRBJ2-1	TGTGCCAGCATCGAACCAGGGGGCTCCTACAATGAGCAGTTCTTC	CASIEPGGSYNEQFF
.	.	TRBV6-5	TRBJ2-2	TGTGCCAGCAGTGTACAGGGCCTGAACACCGGGGAGCTGTTTTTT	CASSVQGLNTGELFF
.	.	TRBV7-8	TRBJ1-5	TGTGCCAGCAGCTCCAGGGACTGGCCCCAGCATTTT	CASSSRDWPQHF
.	.	TRBV7-7	TRBJ2-5	TGTGCCAGCAGCTTATCAGGAGGGCGCCAAGAGACCCAGTACTTC	CASSLSGGRQETQYF
.	.	TRBV30	TRBJ1-1	TGTGCCTGGAGTGTACTAGAGGGCACTGAAGCTTTCTTT	CAWSVLEGTEAFF
few	TRBD1	TRBV28	TRBJ2-3	TGTGCCAGCAGTCCCTTTTCCGGGACAGGGGATGGGACAGATACGCAGTATTTT	CASSPFSGTGDGTDTQYF
.	.	TRBV5-4	TRBJ2-2	TGTGCCAGCGGATCAGGGGAGAGGGAAACCGGGGAGCTGTTTTTT	CASGSGERETGELFF
.	TRBD1	TRBV5-1	TRBJ2-2	TGCGCCAGCAGCTTATCAGGGGGCGACACCGGGGAGCTGTTTTTT	CASSLSGGDTGELFF
.	.	TRBV18	TRBJ2-3	TGTGCCAGCTCACCCCTACCCCGAGGGTTCTCAGATACGCAGTATTTT	CASSPLPRGFSDTQYF
.	.	TRBV2	TRBJ2-1	TGTGCCAGCAGTGGAGAAGTCCTAGTCAATGAGCAGTTCTTC	CASSGEVLVNEQFF
.	.	TRBV2	TRBJ1-4	TGTGCCAGCAGTGAAGCGCGGGCAGGTGCGGTTGAAAAACTGTTTTTT	CASSEARAGAVEKLFF
.	.	TRBV5-1	TRBJ2-1	TGCGCCAGCAGCCCGGGAACCAGCTCCTACAATGAGCAGTTCTTC	CASSPGTSSYNEQFF
.	.	TRBV7-2	TRBJ2-7	TGTGCCAGCAGCTCCGGGGGACGCGTCTACGAGCAGTACTTC	CASSSGGRVYEQYF
.	TRBD1	TRBV18	TRBJ1-6	TGTGCCAGCTCGAGTGGACAGGGGGCAAATTCACCCCTCCACTTT	CASSSGQGANSPLHF
.	TRBD1	TRBV28	TRBJ2-1	TGTGCCAGCTGGACAGGGGAGGGTGAGCAGTTCTTC	CASWTGEGEQFF
.	TRBD2	TRBV7-2	TRBJ2-7	TGTGCCAGCAGCCCCGGGACTAGCGGGGGGTACGAGCAGTACTTC	CASSPGTSGGYEQYF
.	.	TRBV11-1	TRBJ2-7	TGTGCCAGCAGCTCCGACTATAACTACGAGCAGTACTTC	CASSSDYNYEQYF
.	.	TRBV7-9	TRBJ2-3	TGTGCCAGCAGCTTAAATCTCCTCGGAGGTGGAGATACGCAGTATTTT	CASSLNLLGGGDTQYF
few	.	TRBV27	TRBJ1-5	TGTGCCAGCAGTTTATCGCGAAATCAGCCCCAGCATTTT	CASSLSRNQPQHF
once	.	TRBV6-1	TRBJ2-7	TGTGCCAGCATGGGCCAGCCCTACGAGCAGTACTTC	CASMGQPYEQYF
few	.	TRBV6-5	TRBJ1-5	TGTGCCAGCAGGGATCAGGGTTATAGCAATCAGCCCCAGCATTTT	CASRDQGYSNQPQHF
few	TRBD1	TRBV10-1	TRBJ2-5	TGCGCCAGCAGTGAGAGTGGACAGGCGAACCAAGAGACCCAGTACTTC	CASSESGQANQETQYF
.	TRBD2	TRBV10-1	TRBJ2-2	TGCGCCAGCTCCAGAGGGGCGGGGGGCACCGGGGAGCTGTTTTTT	CASSRGAGGTGELFF
few	.	TRBV4-2	TRBJ1-2	TGTGCCAGCAGCCAGAGGGGAGTGGGGGGAGAAGGGAATGGCTACACCTTC	CASSQRGVGGEGNGYTF
.	.	TRBV5-1	TRBJ2-7	TGCGCCAGCAGCCTGGAGGGGGCTGGGGAGCAGTACTTC	CASSLEGAGEQYF
.	TRBD1	TRBV7-8	TRBJ2-7	TGTGCCAGCAGCCGGGACAGGGGAGGCGAGCAGTACTTC	CASSRDRGGEQYF
.	.	TRBV5-6	TRBJ2-1	TGTGCCAGCAGCTTGAGGGCTAGCAGCTCCTACAATGAGCAGTTCTTC	CASSLRASSSYNEQFF
.	.	TRBV27	TRBJ2-2	TGTGCCAGCAGTTTACAGGCGAACACCGGGGAGCTGTTTTTT	CASSLQANTGELFF
.	.	TRBV10-1	TRBJ2-7	TGCGCCAGAAAAACAAGCGGGCGCTACGAGCAGTACTTC	CARKTSGRYEQYF